The T cell receptor (beta chain) described here comes from a study of tumor and adjacent non-tumor tissue in lung cancer. Study-wide findings and caveats: Compared with tumor, normal lung showed significantly lower TCR diversity.

The template was RNA from unsorted bulk tissue. TCRbeta libraries were built with three rounds of nested PCR, modified from ARM-PCR. TCRdb reprocessed the multiplex PCR reads via MiXCR and lists one record per CDR3 protein. The repertoire has fewer than 120,000 distinct CDR3 sequences, 84% of them found once; the top ten carry approximately 22%. This CDR3 comprises 14 residues. CDR1 is SGHRS and CDR2 is YFSETQ in the germline V gene. A remark on this clonotype: Its antigen is still unknown. One end of the junction fails to match germline, which may point to a read error.

The TCR comes from a man aged 70-80 years with non-small cell lung cancer. The sequencing input was lung tumor tissue. The gene calls are TRBV5-1 and TRBJ1-1; D unclear. CDR3: CASSSDGGNSEAFF. The CDR3 nucleotides read TGCGCCAGCAGCTCCGACGGTGGGAACTCTGAAGCTTTCTTT.